The clone carrying this TCR beta chain was seen once. The data were produced by immunoSEQ multiplex PCR, yet TCRdb's version contains in-frame clones alone and is incomplete. The data contain some 180,000 clones, approximately 90% of them seen just once; the ten biggest clones take up about 1.7%. This CDR3 has 14 amino acids. Germline values: CDR1 LGHDT, CDR2 YNNKEL (reference sequence). Trimming shortened V by 1 base and J by 2 bases, and 6 bases separated the two germline ends. This record belongs to a study of T cell responses to AZD1222 COVID-19 vaccine. This chain links TRBV3-1 (or the pseudogene TRBV3-2) with TRBJ1-3; D gene unclear. The sequences come from peripheral blood, collected 28 days after the second AZD1222 dose. The source of this sequence is an adult who received the AZD1222 COVID-19 vaccine. The DNA for the CDR3 is TGTGCCAGCAGCCAAGCCGGGACTGGAAACACCATATATTTT. It is translated as CASSQAGTGNTIYF.